The 29 T cell receptor beta chains in this list originate from one sample, sequenced in a study of T cells after yellow fever vaccination. A single record per CDR3 protein comes from TCRdb applying MiXCR to the 5' RACE reads. The sample lists about 49,000 distinct CDR3 sequences; 7.4% were seen once. Sequences were derived from CD8+ T cells sorted from PBMCs, sampled about 2 weeks after the first yellow fever vaccination. These receptors were taken from a man aged 18-30 years who received the YFV17D yellow fever vaccine.

Ten or more counts support this clonotype. V and J are TRBV4-2 and TRBJ2-5, with 12 bases that match TRBD2. In germline, CDR1 is LGHNA, CDR2 YNFKEQ. The CDR3 is made up of 15 amino acids. The V gene end was trimmed by 10 bases and the J gene end by 5 bases; junction bases not matched to a gene: 11. CDR3 coding DNA: TGTGCCACCAGATCTAGCGGGGGGGCCGCGGAGACCCAGTACTTC. This codes for CATRSSGGAAETQYF.

This clonotype was picked up many times. The gene calls are TRBV9 and TRBJ1-2; D ambiguous. The CDR3 sequence is 15 residues long. Germline-derived CDR1 and CDR2 are SGDLS and YYNGEE. The ends were cut back, 1 base at V and 7 bases at J, with 17 bases in the middle. CDR3 in amino acids: CASSVSRAHDAGYTF. CDR3 nucleotides: TGTGCCAGCAGCGTATCTCGGGCCCACGACGCTGGCTACACCTTC.

This clonotype was detected many times. The rearrangement joins TRBV7-9 to TRBJ1-1, with 9 bases matching TRBD1. In germline, CDR1 is SEHNR, CDR2 FQNEAQ (reference sequence). The trim removed 0 bases at V and 3 bases at J, leaving 2 bases unmatched. The CDR3 covers 15 residues. The CDR3, as DNA: TGTGCCAGCAGCTTAGCACAGGGGGCCCACACTGAAGCTTTCTTT. Translated, it gives CASSLAQGAHTEAFF.

This clonotype was found once. Being one base from a much bigger clone, this may be a read error. The V and J genes are TRBV20-1 and TRBJ2-3; D is uncertain. The length of the CDR3 is 12 residues. CDR1 DFQATT and CDR2 SNEGSKA come from the germline V gene (reference sequence). CDR3 DNA: TGCGGTCCTACTCTGGGTCCAGATACGCAGTATTTT. It yields the protein CGPTLGPDTQYF.

This clonotype was seen repeatedly, ten times or more. CDR3 protein: CASSQDRRRGSADTQYF. CDR3 coding DNA: TGTGCCAGCAGCCAAGATCGTCGCAGGGGAAGTGCAGATACGCAGTATTTT. This chain connects TRBV3-1 to TRBJ2-3; D might be TRBD1 (6 bases). CDR3 length equals 17 residues. V shed 0 bases and J shed 4 bases, with 17 bases lying between them. The germline V gene has CDR1 LGHDT and CDR2 YNNKEL (reference sequence).

In its sample, this clonotype was seen a few times. This rearrangement joins TRBV20-1 to TRBJ2-3, with D possibly matching TRBD1 (7 bases). Germline V gene data show CDR1 as DFQATT and CDR2 as SNEGSKA (reference sequence). Trimming took off 6 bases at V and 2 bases at J, with 15 bases between the two ends. The CDR3 is 14 residues long. The CDR3 here is CSASTGDSTDTQYF. CDR3 in DNA: TGCAGTGCATCTACAGGGGACTCCACAGATACGCAGTATTTT.

The V call is TRBV6-1, the J call TRBJ1-2; D is possibly TRBD1 (6 bases). V lost 0 bases to trimming and J lost 4 bases, with 15 bases between them. This CDR3 is built from 16 residues. CDR1 is MNHNS, CDR2 SASEGT, per germline. The CDR3 loop is CASSEAAGAVSYGYTF. CDR3 in DNA: TGTGCCAGCAGTGAAGCGGCGGGGGCGGTGAGCTATGGCTACACCTTC.

The V and J genes are TRBV27 and TRBJ1-2, with D uncertain. Looked up from germline, CDR1 is MNHEY and CDR2 is SMNVEV (reference sequence). The CDR3 runs to 16 residues. Trimming left V 3 bases short and J 4 bases short, with 18 bases between. The CDR3 loop is CASSLEGSGSIYGYTF. In DNA, the CDR3 is TGTGCCAGCAGTTTGGAAGGGAGTGGATCGATCTATGGCTACACCTTC.

This clonotype is medium-sized by share. This chain joins TRBV24-1 and TRBJ2-5, with D perhaps matching TRBD2 (6 bases). V dropped 7 bases and J dropped 3 bases, with 14 bases sitting between them. The V gene's germline CDR1 is KGHDR and CDR2 SFDVKD. The CDR3 runs to 14 residues. The CDR3 spells CATSGWGEEETQYF. As DNA, the CDR3 is TGTGCCACCAGCGGATGGGGGGAGGAAGAGACCCAGTACTTC.

There are many counts of this clonotype. The chain couples TRBV7-9 to TRBJ2-1; D perhaps matches TRBD1 (5 bases). CDR1 SEHNR and CDR2 FQNEAQ come from the germline V gene (reference sequence). CDR3 size: 14 residues. With 5 bases removed from V and 5 bases from J, the gap between germline ends came to 13 bases. The CDR3 bases are TGTGCCAGCAGCCTCCCAGGGTCCCACAATGAGCAGTTCTTC. Translated, it gives CASSLPGSHNEQFF.

This clonotype appeared many times. V and J are TRBV20-1 and TRBJ1-4; TRBD1 matches 7 bases. Germline V gene lookup returns CDR1 DFQATT and CDR2 SNEGSKA (reference sequence). The CDR3 is 11 amino acids. CDR3 residues: CRVQGNEKLFF. CDR3 bases: TGCAGGGTACAGGGGAATGAAAAACTGTTTTTT.

This clonotype turned up a few times. This chain joins TRBV7-9 and TRBJ2-2; possible D gene TRBD2, 5 bases. CDR3 length equals 13 residues. The V and J ends lost 2 bases and 5 bases respectively, with 6 bases between them. CDR1 SEHNR and CDR2 FQNEAQ come from the germline V gene (reference sequence). The CDR3 DNA reads TGTGCCAGCAGCTTAACGGGGACCGGGGAGCTGTTTTTT. It specifies CASSLTGTGELFF.

In DNA, the CDR3 is TGTGCCAGCGGCACCTATTCCGGTCGTGGGGAGCTGTTTTTT. Its translation is CASGTYSGRGELFF. This chain connects TRBV9 to TRBJ2-2; no clear D. Germline V gene data show CDR1 as SGDLS and CDR2 as YYNGEE. The V end lost 7 bases, the J end lost 8 bases, and 18 bases lay between the germline ends. The length of the CDR3 is 14 residues.

This clonotype was seen repeatedly, ten times or more. The chain joins TRBV27 to TRBJ1-2; tentative D call: TRBD1 (6 bases). The CDR3 extends over 14 amino acids. Trimming removed 2 bases from V and 8 bases from J, with 15 bases in between. From germline, CDR1 is MNHEY and CDR2 SMNVEV (reference sequence). The CDR3 DNA reads TGTGCCAGCAGTTTAATCTCGGGGGCAGGGGGCTACACCTTC. It specifies CASSLISGAGGYTF.

This clonotype was found many times. V usage is TRBV28 and J usage is TRBJ2-7; tentatively, D is TRBD2 (6 bases). Germline CDR1 reads MDHEN; CDR2 reads SYDVKM. The CDR3 length is 16 residues. Deletions cut 2 bases from V and 0 bases from J, with 14 bases between. The CDR3 here is CASSLPGAGSSYEQYV. Here the CDR3 DNA reads TGTGCCAGCAGTTTACCCGGCGCGGGAAGCTCCTACGAGCAGTACGTC.

This clonotype was seen many times. The V call is TRBV9, the J call TRBJ1-2; D not resolved. This CDR3 spans 15 amino acids. From germline, CDR1 is SGDLS and CDR2 YYNGEE. V gave up 0 bases and J gave up 4 bases, with 13 bases separating them. The chain's CDR3 is CASSVGDMRAYGYTF. CDR3 nucleotide sequence: TGTGCCAGCAGCGTAGGAGACATGAGGGCCTATGGCTACACCTTC.

This clonotype has just a few counts. This sequence joins TRBV27 and TRBJ2-7; D unresolved. Germline V gene data show CDR1 as MNHEY and CDR2 as SMNVEV (reference sequence). V lost 3 bases, J lost 7 bases, and 16 bases lay in between. The CDR3 sequence is 14 residues long. CDR3 in DNA: TGTGCCAGCAGTTTTATCGGTACCGCTCGGGAGCAGTACTTC. Protein product: CASSFIGTAREQYF.

The sample holds many counts of this clonotype. The chain couples TRBV12-5 to TRBJ2-4; TRBD2 agrees at 11 bases. CDR1 LGHNT and CDR2 FRNRAP come from the germline V gene. The CDR3 has 15 amino acids. The J segment lost 1 base and the V segment lost 11 bases, leaving 7 bases of the junction unmatched. CDR3 sequence (DNA): TGTGCTTTGCTAGCGGGGGGCTTTGCCAAAAACATTCAGTACTTC. It yields the protein CALLAGGFAKNIQYF.

In its sample, this clonotype was seen many times. The chain carries TRBV12-3 or TRBV12-4 and TRBJ2-7; no reliable D call. CDR3 length: 15 residues. Between the trimmed V and J ends, which lost 5 bases and 3 bases, there was a span of 17 bases. DNA of the CDR3: TGTGCCAGCAGTCCGAAGGTGGGCTGGAACTACGAGCAGTACTTC. This encodes CASSPKVGWNYEQYF.

Many counts were recorded for this clonotype. The chain is built from TRBV4-1 and TRBJ2-7; D is uncertain. Germline CDR1 and CDR2: MGHRA and YSYEKL. Between the trimmed V and J ends, which lost 0 bases and 0 bases, there was a span of 6 bases. The CDR3 sequence is 14 residues long. The CDR3 spells CASSQELSSYEQYF. DNA for the CDR3: TGCGCCAGCAGCCAAGAACTTAGCTCCTACGAGCAGTACTTC.

At least ten counts were recorded for this clonotype. The genes are TRBV5-1 and TRBJ2-3; no reliable D call. CDR3 size: 13 residues. The V gene lost 4 bases and the J gene lost 5 bases, with 11 bases spanning the gap. Germline CDR1 is SGHRS and CDR2 is YFSETQ. The CDR3 coding sequence is TGCGCCAGCAGCCCCGCCATGGGAGATACGCAGTATTTT. Protein: CASSPAMGDTQYF. The full variable domain, in which reference TRBV5-1 and TRBJ2-3 provide the parts outside the CDR3, is KAGVTQTPRYLIKTRGQQVTLSCSPISGHRSVSWYQQTPGQGLQFLFEYFSETQRNKGNFPGRFSGRQFSNSRSEMNVSTLELGDSALYLCASSPAMGDTQYFGPGTRLTVL.

There are many counts of this clonotype. This chain joins TRBV7-2 and TRBJ1-2; 7 bases align to TRBD1. This CDR3 is 15 amino acids long. The germline V gene has CDR1 SGHTA and CDR2 FQGNSA. V was clipped by 2 bases and J by 6 bases; unmatched bases: 9. CDR3 sequence: CASSLSTGTAHGYTF. The DNA of the CDR3 is TGTGCCAGCAGCTTATCTACCGGGACAGCCCATGGCTACACCTTC.

This clonotype has ten or more counts. The chain employs TRBV29-1 and TRBJ2-1, with 7 bases identical to TRBD2. CDR1 SQVTM and CDR2 ANQGSEA come from the germline V gene. The CDR3 consists of 15 residues. V shed 2 bases and J 6 bases; nucleotides not matched to a gene: 10. The DNA of the CDR3 is TGCAGCGTTGAACCCCGGACTAGTCCGCCCAATGAGCAGTTCTTC. It specifies CSVEPRTSPPNEQFF.

The sample holds many counts of this clonotype. The chain combines TRBV7-9 with TRBJ2-2; no clear D gene. Trimming shortened V by 2 bases and J by 1 base, and 11 bases separated the two germline ends. Germline values: CDR1 SEHNR, CDR2 FQNEAQ (reference sequence). CDR3 length: 16 residues. CDR3 coding DNA: TGTGCCAGCAGCTTAATCCCAGGTCTGAACACCGGGGAGCTGTTTTTT. Protein: CASSLIPGLNTGELFF.

This clonotype was counted at least ten times. This chain uses TRBV20-1 with TRBJ2-2; D is unresolved. The CDR3 totals 14 residues. Germline V gene lookup returns CDR1 DFQATT and CDR2 SNEGSKA (reference sequence). V lost 0 bases and J 4 bases, leaving 9 bases between the germline ends. CDR3 nucleotide sequence: TGCAGTGCTAGAGATTTGTTGGCCACCGGGGAGCTGTTTTTT. Translating gives CSARDLLATGELFF.

This clonotype showed up just a few times. The chain's CDR3 is CSVFEANTEAFF. The CDR3 region has the DNA TGCAGCGTTTTCGAGGCGAACACTGAAGCTTTCTTT. The chain joins TRBV29-1 to TRBJ1-1, with D unclear. Trimming removed 5 bases from V and 1 base from J, with 8 bases in between. The germline V gene encodes CDR1 SQVTM and CDR2 ANQGSEA. The CDR3 totals 12 residues. Using reference TRBV29-1 and TRBJ1-1 for the parts outside the CDR3, the full variable domain is SAVISQKPSRDICQRGTSLTIQCQVDSQVTMMFWYRQQPGQSLTLIATANQGSEATYESGFVIDKFPISRPNLTFSTLTVSNMSPEDSSIYLCSVFEANTEAFFGQGTRLTVV.

The table lists this clonotype with many counts. The gene calls are TRBV11-2 and TRBJ2-5; D ambiguous. V was trimmed by 1 base and J by 6 bases, leaving 6 bases between them. The CDR3 contains 12 residues. Germline V CDR1 and CDR2: SGHAT, FQNNGV. As DNA, the CDR3 is TGTGCCAGCAGCTTAGTTTTAAAGACCCAGTACTTC. Residues: CASSLVLKTQYF.

This clonotype has at least ten counts. The chain combines TRBV12-3 or TRBV12-4 with TRBJ1-1; weak D call: TRBD1 (5 bases). This CDR3 has 13 amino acids. The ends were cut back, 3 bases at V and 4 bases at J, with 9 bases in the middle. CDR3 residues: CASSLGPGTEAFF. CDR3 bases: TGTGCCAGCAGTTTGGGGCCGGGCACTGAAGCTTTCTTT.

This clonotype came up many times. This chain connects TRBV7-3 to TRBJ2-2; maybe TRBD2 (6 bases). Trimming removed 6 bases from V and 2 bases from J, with 13 bases in between. The CDR3 covers 15 residues. Germline values: CDR1 SGHTA, CDR2 FQGTGA. CDR3 sequence (DNA): TGTGCCAGCAGGCAGGCGGGGACTAACACCGGGGAGCTGTTTTTT. It yields the protein CASRQAGTNTGELFF.